Following are 4 T cell receptor beta chains from one sample sequenced in a study of T cell changes during pregnancy in multiple sclerosis. Assay used: immunoSEQ multiplex PCR; TCRdb lists only in-frame clones, some missing. The data contain approximately 48,000 clones, more than 85% of them seen just once; the ten biggest clones take up 0.35% to 0.4%. Sequenced here: CD4+ T cells from peripheral blood mononuclear cells, sampled after pregnancy. The receptors were sampled from a female donor with multiple sclerosis, enrolled in a pregnancy study.

V gene TRBV28 combines with J gene TRBJ1-2, with 7 nucleotides matching TRBD1. With 10 bases clipped from V and 7 bases from J, the junction kept 9 bases outside the gene matches. This CDR3 is built from 12 residues. Germline CDR1 is MDHEN and CDR2 is SYDVKM. The CDR3 nucleotides read TGTGCCATAGGGTACAGGGGCCCTGGCTACACCTTC. Its translation: CAIGYRGPGYTF.

V usage is TRBV28 and J usage is TRBJ1-1, with D possibly matching TRBD1 (5 bases). The V end lost 4 bases, the J end lost 0 bases, and 18 bases lay between the germline ends. Germline V gene lookup returns CDR1 MDHEN and CDR2 SYDVKM. This CDR3 contains 17 residues. The CDR3 protein is CASSSRGGGKMNTEAFF. The CDR3 DNA reads TGTGCCAGCAGTTCCCGCGGGGGGGGAAAAATGAACACTGAAGCTTTCTTT.

J is TRBJ2-7 and V is TRBV2; no reliable D call. This CDR3 region has 11 residues. CDR1 is SNHLY, CDR2 FYNNEI, per germline. V was pared by 3 bases and J by 2 bases, with 2 bases between. The CDR3, as DNA: TGTGCCAGCAGTGACGCCTACGAGCAGTACTTC. Translating it yields CASSDAYEQYF.

This sequence joins TRBV5-4 and TRBJ2-4; possible D gene TRBD2, 7 bases. The CDR3 is 16 residues long. The germline V gene has CDR1 SGHNT and CDR2 YYREEE (reference sequence). Trimming took off 0 bases at V and 2 bases at J, with 12 bases between the two ends. This chain's CDR3 is CASSLGGGDTKNIQYF. CDR3 DNA sequence: TGTGCCAGCAGCTTGGGCGGGGGCGATACCAAAAACATTCAGTACTTC. The full variable domain, rest sourced from reference TRBV5-4 and TRBJ2-4, is ETGVTQSPTHLIKTRGQQVTLRCSSQSGHNTVSWYQQALGQGPQFIFQYYREEENGRGNFPPRFSGLQFPNYSSELNVNALELDDSALYLCASSLGGGDTKNIQYFGAGTRLSVL.